Each of the 32 T cell receptor beta chains below was sequenced from the same sample in a study of T-cell reconstitution after alpha-beta-depleted transplantation in children. General observations from the study: It was newly produced T cells that mostly accounted for T-cell counts and diversity one year after transplant.

Their antigens are not known. Researchers prepared the TCRbeta library using unique molecular identifiers, the study reports. TCRdb ran MiXCR on the PCR reads and lists one entry per CDR3 protein. This sample has about 300,000 distinct CDR3 sequences, with 6% to 10% found just once. The sequenced sample was peripheral blood, obtained 360 days after TCRalphabeta/CD19-depleted stem cell transplant. The receptors here all came from a female patient aged 2-9 years who had a stem cell transplant for Fanconi anemia, so the T cells may come from the graft donor.

The sample holds many counts of this clonotype. This rearrangement joins TRBV20-1 to TRBJ2-5, with D hard to call. Germline CDR1 and CDR2: DFQATT and SNEGSKA (reference sequence). This CDR3 has 11 residues. The ends were cut back, 5 bases at V and 1 base at J, with 5 bases in the middle. CDR3 residues: CSARTQETQYF. The CDR3 nucleotides read TGCAGTGCTCGCACCCAAGAGACCCAGTACTTC.

This chain links TRBV4-1 with TRBJ2-7; 7 nucleotides line up with TRBD2. The CDR3 has 14 amino acids. Looked up from germline, CDR1 is MGHRA and CDR2 is YSYEKL. V gave up 0 bases and J gave up 5 bases; unmatched junction bases: 4. The CDR3 reads CASSQDFGGNEQYF. CDR3 DNA: TGCGCCAGCAGCCAAGATTTCGGGGGGAACGAGCAGTACTTC.

This clonotype was observed at least ten times. The chain links TRBV7-6 to TRBJ2-1; TRBD2 matches 7 bases. CDR1 is SGHVS, CDR2 FNYEAQ, per germline. Trimming removed 5 bases from V and 1 base from J; junction bases left unmatched: 8. The CDR3 contains 16 residues. Here the CDR3 DNA reads TGTGCCAGCAGCCCCACGATGGGGGGGTCCTACAATGAGCAGTTCTTC. Residues: CASSPTMGGSYNEQFF. Together with reference TRBV7-6 and TRBJ2-1, the CDR3 gives the full variable domain: GAGVSQSPRYKVTKRGQDVALRCDPISGHVSLYWYRQALGQGPEFLTYFNYEAQQDKSGLPNDRFSAERPEGSISTLTIQRTEQRDSAMYRCASSPTMGGSYNEQFFGPGTRLTVL.

The table lists this clonotype with a few counts. The chain carries TRBV7-6 and TRBJ2-5; 8 nucleotides match TRBD2. V lost 5 bases to trimming and J lost 5 bases; unmatched junction nucleotides: 7. Per germline, CDR1 SGHVS and CDR2 FNYEAQ. The CDR3 is 14 amino acids. As DNA, the CDR3 is TGTGCCAGCAGCAAGAACGGGGGGGCGGAGACCCAGTACTTC. Protein sequence: CASSKNGGAETQYF.

This clonotype was counted between two and nine times. The chain carries TRBV6-5 and TRBJ2-2; 9 bases align to TRBD1. CDR1 and CDR2 from the germline V gene are MNHEY and SVGAGI. J lost 5 bases, V lost 1 base, and 5 bases had no gene match. The CDR3 has 16 amino acids. The DNA for the CDR3 is TGTGCCAGCAGTTACTTGACCGGGACAGGGACCGGGGAGCTGTTTTTT. Translation: CASSYLTGTGTGELFF.

There are a few counts of this clonotype. The J gene is TRBJ2-7, the V gene TRBV28; TRBD1 matches at 12 bases. The junction had 11 bases not matched to a gene; V was cut back by 6 bases and J by 2 bases. From germline, CDR1 is MDHEN and CDR2 SYDVKM. This CDR3 has 17 amino acids. The CDR3 loop reads CASSPSGQGAEAYEQYF. The CDR3, as DNA: TGTGCCAGCAGCCCGTCGGGACAGGGGGCGGAGGCCTACGAGCAGTACTTC.

This clonotype was observed at least ten times. This chain joins TRBV29-1 and TRBJ1-2, with D hard to call. With 5 bases removed from V and 6 bases from J, the gap between germline ends came to 16 bases. Germline V gene data show CDR1 as SQVTM and CDR2 as ANQGSEA. The CDR3 spans 13 residues. CDR3 sequence: CSVPVRFGDGYTF. Written as DNA, the CDR3 is TGCAGCGTTCCCGTTAGATTTGGGGATGGCTACACCTTC.

This clonotype was seen a few times. The gene calls are TRBV11-2 and TRBJ2-2; D assignment may be TRBD1 or TRBD2 (5 bases each). The germline CDR1 and CDR2 sequences are SGHAT and FQNNGV. The CDR3 has 15 residues. Trimming took 5 bases from V and 5 from J, leaving 15 bases between them. The CDR3 sequence: CASSKDGTWTGELFF. The CDR3 bases are TGTGCCAGCAGCAAAGACGGGACCTGGACCGGGGAGCTGTTTTTT.

This clonotype was seen repeatedly, ten times or more. The chain uses TRBV28 and TRBJ2-4; TRBD2 matches 9 bases. This CDR3 has 14 residues. V gave up 7 bases and J gave up 7 bases; unmatched junction bases: 8. CDR1 is MDHEN, CDR2 SYDVKM, per germline. The CDR3 loop is CASIPSGDYNIQYF. CDR3 coding DNA: TGTGCCAGCATCCCTAGCGGGGATTATAACATTCAGTACTTC.

The chain uses TRBV25-1 and TRBJ1-2; D remains unclear. V was shortened by 5 bases and J by 4 bases, with 14 bases between the two germline ends. The CDR3 is 14 amino acids. CDR1 is MGHDK, CDR2 SYGVNS, per germline. CDR3 protein: CASSRRDLSYGYTF. CDR3 coding DNA: TGTGCCAGCAGTCGCCGGGATTTAAGCTATGGCTACACCTTC.

This clonotype has a handful of counts. This rearrangement joins TRBV30 to TRBJ2-7; 7 bases match TRBD1. The V gene end was trimmed by 7 bases and the J gene end by 5 bases; junction bases not matched to a gene: 17. The germline V gene encodes CDR1 GTSNPN and CDR2 SVGIG (reference sequence). The CDR3 spans 15 residues. The chain's CDR3 is CASTSSRQGDHEQYF. The CDR3 nucleotides are TGTGCCTCCACCTCCTCTAGACAGGGCGACCACGAGCAGTACTTC. Together with reference TRBV30 and TRBJ2-7, the CDR3 gives the full variable domain: SQTIHQWPATLVQPVGSPLSLECTVEGTSNPNLYWYRQAAGRGLQLLFYSVGIGQISSEVPQNLSASRPQDRQFILSSKKLLLSDSGFYLCASTSSRQGDHEQYFGPGTRLTVT.

This clonotype was picked up a small number of times. V is TRBV5-5 and J is TRBJ1-5, with D possibly matching TRBD1 (5 bases). The CDR3 consists of 14 residues. V lost 1 base to trimming and J lost 8 bases, with 13 bases between them. Germline-derived CDR1 and CDR2 are SGHKS and YYEKEE (reference sequence). This CDR3 reads CASSLLRRGEPQHF. The CDR3 DNA sequence: TGTGCCAGCAGCTTGTTACGAAGGGGTGAGCCCCAGCATTTT.

This clonotype was counted at least ten times. This rearrangement joins TRBV15 to TRBJ2-1; weak D call: TRBD2 (5 bases). The CDR3 loop spans 16 amino acids. Germline-derived CDR1 and CDR2 are LNHNV and YYDKDF (reference sequence). Trimming cost V 0 bases and J 1 base, with 10 bases left between them. The CDR3 is CATSRDSRASYNEQFF. The CDR3 nucleotides are TGTGCCACCAGCAGAGATTCGAGGGCTTCCTACAATGAGCAGTTCTTC.

This clonotype has a count of ten or more. V usage is TRBV29-1 and J usage is TRBJ2-2; 16 bases align to TRBD2. Germline V CDR1 and CDR2: SQVTM, ANQGSEA. This CDR3 contains 17 residues. V dropped 7 bases and J dropped 3; count of bases not matched to a gene: 8. The CDR3 region has the DNA TGCAGCGCAAGGGGACTAGCGGGGGGGCGAGACACCGGGGAGCTGTTTTTT. This translates into CSARGLAGGRDTGELFF.

This clonotype was counted at least ten times. The chain carries TRBV6-5 and TRBJ2-7, with 10 bases matching TRBD2. J was trimmed by 2 bases and V by 0 bases; bases with no gene match: 4. CDR1 and CDR2 from the germline V gene are MNHEY and SVGAGI. The CDR3 has 16 amino acids. CDR3 bases: TGTGCCAGCAGTTACTCGATCCTAGCGGGAGCCTACGAGCAGTACTTC. It specifies CASSYSILAGAYEQYF.

The V gene is TRBV5-1, the J gene TRBJ2-2; D tentatively reads TRBD1 or TRBD2 (5 bases each). Germline V lookup: CDR1 SGHRS, CDR2 YFSETQ. The CDR3 is made up of 16 amino acids. V was pared by 4 bases and J by 4 bases, with 17 bases between. The CDR3 protein is CASSGGRGTLTGELFF. In DNA, the CDR3 is TGCGCCAGCAGCGGGGGACGGGGAACCCTCACCGGGGAGCTGTTTTTT.

This clonotype was observed many times. The chain combines TRBV12-3 or TRBV12-4 with TRBJ1-2; 8 positions agree with TRBD1. CDR3 length: 16 residues. Trimming cost V 7 bases and J 8 bases; bases outside gene matches: 18. The CDR3 DNA follows: TGTGCCAGCATCCCAAGGTGGGGACAGGCCTTCGGAGGCTACACCTTC. Translating it yields CASIPRWGQAFGGYTF.

This clonotype was seen at least ten times. The V and J genes are TRBV20-1 and TRBJ1-1, with D uncertain. The CDR3 totals 12 residues. Trimming shortened V by 6 bases and J by 3 bases, and 11 bases separated the two germline ends. Germline V gene data show CDR1 as DFQATT and CDR2 as SNEGSKA (reference sequence). Here the CDR3 DNA reads TGCAGTGCGCCTACAGATTACACTGAAGCTTTCTTT. Translation gives CSAPTDYTEAFF.

At least ten counts were recorded for this clonotype. The gene calls are TRBV28 and TRBJ2-7; TRBD1 agrees at 7 bases. Germline loops: CDR1 MDHEN, CDR2 SYDVKM. The CDR3 is 13 residues long. Trimming at V came to 7 bases and at J to 5 bases, leaving 8 bases not matched to a gene. The CDR3 loop is CASTVQGDDEQYV. The CDR3 bases are TGTGCCAGCACGGTTCAGGGGGACGACGAGCAGTACGTC.

The rearrangement joins TRBV5-6 to TRBJ1-1; possible D gene TRBD1, 5 bases. Germline V gene sequence: CDR1 SGHDT, CDR2 YYEEEE. The length of the CDR3 is 16 residues. With 4 bases removed from V and 0 bases from J, the gap between germline ends came to 16 bases. CDR3 nucleotide sequence: TGTGCCAGCAGCCACTTGGGGGAGGGCTTGAACACTGAAGCTTTCTTT. It codes for CASSHLGEGLNTEAFF.

This clonotype was counted only a few times. The chain is built from TRBV6-1 and TRBJ1-5; no clear D. V was pared by 5 bases and J by 0 bases, with 14 bases between. Germline CDR1 MNHNS, CDR2 SASEGT. CDR3 length equals 16 residues. CDR3 region: CASSPFRPNSNQPQHF. DNA for the CDR3: TGTGCCAGCAGTCCATTTAGACCGAATAGCAATCAGCCCCAGCATTTT.

Only a few counts were recorded for this clonotype. The rearrangement joins TRBV2 to TRBJ1-6; D is ambiguous. The CDR3 contains 13 residues. Between the trimmed V and J ends, which lost 6 bases and 5 bases, there was a span of 8 bases. Germline V lookup: CDR1 SNHLY, CDR2 FYNNEI. This chain's CDR3 is CASSRGNNSPLHF. Here the CDR3 DNA reads TGTGCCAGCAGCCGGGGTAATAATTCACCCCTCCACTTT.

The chain is built from TRBV7-9 and TRBJ2-5; 10 positions match TRBD2. J lost 9 bases, V lost 6 bases, and 13 bases had no gene match. This CDR3 contains 15 residues. Germline CDR1 and CDR2: SEHNR and FQNEAQ (reference sequence). Here the CDR3 reads CASRKLAGQLSSQYF. CDR3 in DNA: TGTGCCAGCAGGAAACTAGCGGGGCAATTATCGTCCCAGTACTTC.

In this sample, this clonotype turned up many times. The chain joins TRBV18 to TRBJ2-3; D unclear. This CDR3 has 11 residues. The germline V and J ends were trimmed by 8 bases and 4 bases, with 7 bases remaining between them. Germline V CDR1 and CDR2: KGHSH, LQKENI. The CDR3 spells CASSPADTQYF. In nucleotides, the CDR3 is TGTGCCAGCAGTCCAGCAGATACGCAGTATTTT.

This clonotype came up many times. The gene calls are TRBV12-3 or TRBV12-4 and TRBJ2-2; no definite D call. The CDR3 loop spans 15 amino acids. The ends were cut back, 7 bases at V and 0 bases at J, with 12 bases in the middle. The CDR3 region has the DNA TGTGCCAGCACTCCGGACCTTACGAACACCGGGGAGCTGTTTTTT. Its protein product is CASTPDLTNTGELFF.

At least ten counts were recorded for this clonotype. The chain's CDR3 is CASSSGQLYGYTF. The CDR3 DNA reads as TGTGCCAGCAGCTCCGGACAGCTCTATGGCTACACCTTC. The chain joins TRBV7-9 to TRBJ1-2; D perhaps matches TRBD1 (6 bases). CDR1 and CDR2 (germline): SEHNR, FQNEAQ (reference sequence). V lost 4 bases to trimming and J lost 4 bases, with 10 bases between them. This CDR3 is built from 13 residues.

This clonotype was detected many times. The J gene is TRBJ2-5, the V gene TRBV18; the D is unclear. The CDR3 consists of 13 residues. Trimming shortened V by 3 bases and J by 5 bases, and 10 bases separated the two germline ends. Germline V gene data show CDR1 as KGHSH and CDR2 as LQKENI. The CDR3 loop reads CASSPQNQETQYF. The CDR3 DNA follows: TGTGCCAGCTCACCCCAAAATCAGGAGACCCAGTACTTC.

This clonotype was seen at least ten times. This chain links TRBV7-2 with TRBJ1-5, with a possible D match to TRBD1 (6 bases). This CDR3 spans 13 amino acids. The ends were cut back, 6 bases at V and 9 bases at J, with 15 bases in the middle. Looked up from germline, CDR1 is SGHTA and CDR2 is FQGNSA. CDR3 region: CASSHRDLGPQHF. CDR3 bases: TGTGCCAGCAGTCACAGGGACTTGGGGCCCCAGCATTTT.

This clonotype has a handful of counts. The rearrangement links TRBV11-3 to TRBJ2-5; TRBD1 matches at 7 bases. Germline loops: CDR1 SGHNT, CDR2 YENEEA. This CDR3 is 15 amino acids long. The J segment lost 5 bases and the V segment lost 5 bases, leaving 11 bases of the junction unmatched. This CDR3 is CASSPRPDRVETQYF. In nucleotides, the CDR3 is TGTGCCAGCAGCCCGAGACCAGACAGGGTTGAGACCCAGTACTTC.

Comment on this clonotype: Just one base apart from a much larger clone, this may be a read error. Since the CDR3 does not end with the conserved phenylalanine or tryptophan, this likely comes from a read error. The gene calls are TRBV29-1 and TRBJ2-7; D unclear. Germline values: CDR1 SQVTM, CDR2 ANQGSEA. V lost 5 bases to trimming and J lost 5 bases, with 13 bases between them. There are 12 residues in the CDR3. The CDR3 reads CSVQVVLHEQYL. The CDR3 DNA is TGCAGCGTTCAGGTAGTTCTCCACGAGCAGTACCTC.

This clonotype has a count of ten or more. The chain combines TRBV3-1 with TRBJ2-1, with a possible D match to TRBD1 (7 bases). The V gene's germline CDR1 is LGHDT and CDR2 YNNKEL (reference sequence). The CDR3 loop spans 13 amino acids. V was trimmed by 3 bases and J by 15 bases, leaving 18 bases between them. The CDR3 nucleotides are TGTGCCAGCAGCCAGACTAGGGGGCTAAGGGGGTTCTTC. It specifies CASSQTRGLRGFF.

This clonotype was seen only a few times. The rearrangement uses TRBV20-1 and TRBJ1-6, with D tentatively TRBD1 (6 bases). Germline loops: CDR1 DFQATT, CDR2 SNEGSKA (reference sequence). V was trimmed by 4 bases and J by 5 bases, leaving 9 bases between them. The CDR3 runs 13 residues. The CDR3 nucleotides are TGCAGTGCTACCCGGACAGATAATTCACCCCTCCACTTT. Translated: CSATRTDNSPLHF.